Listed below are T cell receptor beta chains from one sample, sequenced in a study of response to subunit inactivated influenza vaccine. TCRdb ran MiXCR on the RT-PCR reads and lists one entry per CDR3 protein. Here the sample spans around 750,000 distinct CDR3 sequences, roughly 20% being singletons. This material consisted of PBMCs from blood, taken 5 to 6 days after vaccination. The receptor set was obtained from a middle-aged man who received an inactivated influenza vaccine. The CDR3 runs from the conserved cysteine through the conserved F or W. D genes are given only for firm matches. Expanded clones get a size class; other rows say once, few or many, or leave the size out.

>TRBV29-1|few|TRBD1|TRBJ1-2|13
TGCAGCGTCCAGACAGGGGAGGGTTATGGCTACACCTTC
CSVQTGEGYGYTF
>TRBV5-1|-|-|TRBJ2-7|13
TGCGCCAGCAGCTTGGGTAGGGGTGAGAAGCAGTACTTC
CASSLGRGEKQYF
>TRBV28|-|-|TRBJ1-2|12
TGTGCCAGCACTTCCGAGGGCTATGGCTACACCTTC
CASTSEGYGYTF
>TRBV7-2|-|TRBD1|TRBJ2-7|14
TGTGCCAGCAGCTATGGGACAGGGATGAACGAGCAGTACTTC
CASSYGTGMNEQYF
>TRBV12-3/TRBV12-4|few|-|TRBJ1-1|13
TGTGCCAGCAGTTTACGGGGTGACTTTGAAGCTTTCTTT
CASSLRGDFEAFF
>TRBV11-2|-|-|TRBJ2-7|18
TGTGCCAGCAGCACCCGGCCGGGCACCCGAGTTTCGGATTCCGAGCAGTACTTC
CASSTRPGTRVSDSEQYF
>TRBV20-1|-|TRBD2|TRBJ2-1|15
TGCAGTGCTCAATCAGGACTAGCAAACTACAATGAGCAGTTCTTC
CSAQSGLANYNEQFF
>TRBV6-6|-|-|TRBJ2-5|13
TGTGCCAGCCAGAGAGGGTCCCAAGAGACCCAGTACTTC
CASQRGSQETQYF
>TRBV5-1|-|-|TRBJ2-3|14
TGCGCCAGCAGGACCGACCCTAGCACAGATACGCAGTATTTT
CASRTDPSTDTQYF
>TRBV12-1|few|-|TRBJ2-1|16
TGTGCCAGCAGCGAAATACAGGGAAGGACTTACAATGAGCAGTTCTTC
CASSEIQGRTYNEQFF
>TRBV7-2|many|-|TRBJ1-4|14
TGTGCCAGCAGCTCCCGACAAGGTCCGGAAAAACTGTTTTTT
CASSSRQGPEKLFF
>TRBV6-5|many|TRBD1|TRBJ1-4|15
TGTGCCAGCAGTTCCACCGGGACAGGGAGTGAAAAACTGTTTTTT
CASSSTGTGSEKLFF
>TRBV29-1|few|TRBD2|TRBJ2-4|11
TGCAGCGTTCTAGCGGGGAACATTCAGTACTTC
CSVLAGNIQYF
>TRBV9|few|-|TRBJ2-7|15
TGTGCCAGCAGCGTGGGTCCCGGGTTTAACTACGAGCAGTACTTC
CASSVGPGFNYEQYF
>TRBV7-8|-|-|TRBJ2-2|13
TGTGCCAGCAGCTCCGTGTTCACCGGGGAGCTGTTTTTT
CASSSVFTGELFF
>TRBV12-3/TRBV12-4|few|TRBD2|TRBJ2-1|15
TGTGCCAGCGGTTCCGGGGTAGCGGGGGGGGGTGAGCAGTTCTTC
CASGSGVAGGGEQFF
>TRBV5-1|many|-|TRBJ2-1|13
TGCGCCAGCAGCTTGTTTTCCTACAATGAGCAGTTCTTC
CASSLFSYNEQFF
>TRBV5-1|many|-|TRBJ2-5|15
TGCGCCAGCAGCTCAAACGGGGACCCAACCGAGACCCAGTACTTC
CASSSNGDPTETQYF
>TRBV13|few|-|TRBJ2-5|14
TGTGCCAGCAGCGTACGCCAAGTCCAAGAGACCCAGTACTTC
CASSVRQVQETQYF
>TRBV12-3/TRBV12-4|few|TRBD1|TRBJ2-1|16
TGTGCCAGCAGTACAGACCACAGGGGGCGCGGATTTGAGCAGTTCTTC
CASSTDHRGRGFEQFF
>TRBV20-1|few|-|TRBJ2-3|13
TGCAGTGCACCGGGACCAGAATTATATACGCAGTATTTT
CSAPGPELYTQYF
>TRBV4-2|-|TRBD1|TRBJ2-7|14
TGTGCCAGCAGCCAGCGGGACAGGGCTTACGAGCAGTACTTC
CASSQRDRAYEQYF
>TRBV12-3/TRBV12-4|few|TRBD2|TRBJ2-5|14
TGTGCCAGCAGCCTAGCGGGAGATGGGGAGACCCAGTACTTC
CASSLAGDGETQYF
>TRBV9|-|-|TRBJ2-3|15
TGTGCCAGCAGCGTAGCAGGCGACTCAGTAGATACGCAGTATTTT
CASSVAGDSVDTQYF
>TRBV12-3/TRBV12-4|-|-|TRBJ2-2|15
TGTGCCAGCAGTTTGAAACGGGAATACACCGGGGAGCTGTTTTTT
CASSLKREYTGELFF
>TRBV5-1|-|-|TRBJ1-4|13
TGCGCCAGCAGCGACAGACTAAGTGAAAAACTGTTTTTT
CASSDRLSEKLFF
>TRBV12-3/TRBV12-4|many|TRBD1|TRBJ2-1|13
TGTGCCAGCAGTTTGGGGACAGGGAGAATTCAGTTCTTC
CASSLGTGRIQFF
>TRBV5-1|few|TRBD2|TRBJ2-5|16
TGCGCCAGCAGCGCCGCTGGGGCGGGAGTCAAAGAGACCCAGTACTTC
CASSAAGAGVKETQYF